This T cell receptor beta chain was captured in a study of blood T cell repertoires in COVID-19. Across the whole study: Some COVID-19 samples were acute and others convalescent; all came from the United States, Italy and Spain. T cells, B-cell-depleted T cells, or PBMCs supplied cDNA or gDNA.

Under the authors' procedure: The authors estimated nucleated cell counts from reference gene primer amplification. Sequenced by immunoSEQ multiplex PCR; TCRdb stores in-frame clones only, minus some. Clonal size and the V and J genes are those of that table, whereas D and trimming came from the DNA. The table records tens of thousands of clones, about 79% of them present only once. This clone has only a few counts. V dropped 5 bases and J dropped 4 bases, with 11 bases sitting between them. The germline V gene has CDR1 SGHTA and CDR2 FQGNSA. The length of the CDR3 is 13 residues. This sequence was found in a woman aged 55-69 years with acute or convalescent COVID-19. V gene TRBV7-2 combines with J gene TRBJ1-1; the D is unclear. The sample comprised peripheral blood. The CDR3, as DNA: TGTGCCAGCAGCCGTATAAGAGGCACTGAAGCTTTCTTT. Residues: CASSRIRGTEAFF.